This is a list of T cell receptor beta chains from one sample in a study of Graves' ophthalmopathy and Graves' hyperthyroidism. TCRdb fed the multiplex PCR reads into MiXCR, producing one record per CDR3 protein. The sample has over 450,000 distinct CDR3 sequences, over 13% seen once. Sequenced material: blood. The source is a woman in her thirties with Graves' ophthalmopathy. Each CDR3 is given with its conserved first and last residue. D genes are given only for firm matches. Part of the rows lack a size; the others show once, few, many or a class for expanded clones.

V gene	clone size	D gene	J gene	CDR3 DNA	CDR3 protein
TRBV29-1	many	NA	TRBJ2-5	TGCAGCGTTGTCCCGACGGTACAAGAGACCCAGTACTTC	CSVVPTVQETQYF
TRBV30	few	NA	TRBJ1-5	TGTGCCTGGAGTGAGGGGCAGGGTGATCAGCCCCAGCATTTT	CAWSEGQGDQPQHF
TRBV24-1	many	TRBD2	TRBJ2-7	TGTGCCACCAGTGATCCGAGGACTAGTGTCGACGAGCAGTACTTC	CATSDPRTSVDEQYF
TRBV5-1	NA	TRBD2	TRBJ2-7	TGCGCCAGCAGCCCACAATTCGGGCTAGCGGACTACGAGCAGTACTTC	CASSPQFGLADYEQYF
TRBV11-1	few	NA	TRBJ1-2	TGTGCCAACAGCTTCGCGGCCGGGACCCTTCCTCGTGGCTACACCTTC	CANSFAAGTLPRGYTF
TRBV11-2	many	TRBD2	TRBJ2-5	TGTGCCAGCAGCTTAGACTGGGTGGCGGGGGGGACCCAAGAGACCCAGTACTTC	CASSLDWVAGGTQETQYF
TRBV4-1	many	NA	TRBJ2-6	TGCGCCAGCAGCCAAGAGCCCATGGGCTCTGGGGCCAACGTCCTGACTTTC	CASSQEPMGSGANVLTF
TRBV12-3/TRBV12-4	few	NA	TRBJ1-1	TGTGCCAGCAGCCTCCGGCTTTTGAACACTGAAGCTTTCTTT	CASSLRLLNTEAFF
TRBV20-1	NA	TRBD2	TRBJ2-7	TGCAGTGCAGATCCTGTGACTAGCGGGAGAACAGGCGAGCAGTACTTC	CSADPVTSGRTGEQYF
TRBV12-3/TRBV12-4	many	TRBD2	TRBJ2-7	TGTGCCAGCAGTTTGGGGTCTTGGGGCGGGAGTCAGTACGAGCAGTACTTC	CASSLGSWGGSQYEQYF
TRBV28	many	NA	TRBJ2-7	TGTGCCAGCAGTTCGGGACTCTTAGAGCAGTACTTC	CASSSGLLEQYF
TRBV11-2	many	NA	TRBJ1-2	TGTGCCAGCAGCTTAGGCGTGGGAAGTCACTATGGCTACACCTTC	CASSLGVGSHYGYTF
TRBV11-2	few	NA	TRBJ1-3	TGTGCCAGCAGCTTACAACGGGACACCATATATTTT	CASSLQRDTIYF
TRBV11-2	many	TRBD1	TRBJ1-2	TGTGCCAGCAGCCCCCTAGCAAGGGCAGGGGGAGGCTATGGCTACACCTTC	CASSPLARAGGGYGYTF
TRBV9	few	NA	TRBJ1-5	TGTGCCAGCAGCGTAGATTCGGGTGGGAATCAGCCCCAGCATTTT	CASSVDSGGNQPQHF
TRBV19	many	NA	TRBJ1-5	TGTGCCAGTAGTATCGCCAGGGATAGCAATCAGCCCCAGCATTTT	CASSIARDSNQPQHF
TRBV24-1	many	NA	TRBJ1-2	TGTGCCACCAGTGATTTGGGACAGAACTATGGCTACACCTTC	CATSDLGQNYGYTF
TRBV7-6	many	NA	TRBJ2-5	TGTGCCAGCAGCTTAGTGCTAGGAGGGACCCAGTACTTC	CASSLVLGGTQYF
TRBV7-8	once	TRBD1	TRBJ1-1	TGTGCCAGCAGCTTAGCAGGGTCAGGGGGGACTGTAGCTTTCTTT	CASSLAGSGGTVAFF
TRBV27	many	TRBD1	TRBJ1-2	TGTGCCAGCAGCTTTGACAGGGCCCTCCGCGGCTACACCTTC	CASSFDRALRGYTF
TRBV15	many	NA	TRBJ2-3	TGTGCCACCAGCTCTCCTAGCACAGATACGCAGTATTTT	CATSSPSTDTQYF
TRBV7-9	many	NA	TRBJ1-3	TGTGCCAGCAGCAGCTACTCTGGAAACACCATATATTTT	CASSSYSGNTIYF
TRBV7-9	many	TRBD2	TRBJ2-7	TGTGCCAGCAGCTCAGGCGGGGGGAGGAGCTACGAGCAGTACTTC	CASSSGGGRSYEQYF
TRBV20-1	NA	TRBD2	TRBJ2-5	TGCGGTGCTAGAGGCCCCACTAGCGGGGGGGCGGAGACCCAGTACTTC	CGARGPTSGGAETQYF
TRBV2	many	NA	TRBJ1-6	TGTGCCAGCAGTGAGGCGGGGGATAATTCACCCCTCCACTTT	CASSEAGDNSPLHF
TRBV28	many	TRBD2	TRBJ2-7	TGTGCCAGCAGTGTTGCTAGCGGGATGGGCTCCTACGGGCAGTACTTC	CASSVASGMGSYGQYF
TRBV6-1	NA	NA	TRBJ2-7	TGTGCCAGCACGGACGGTAGCTCCTACGAGCAGTACTTC	CASTDGSSYEQYF
TRBV6-1	many	NA	TRBJ1-3	TGTGCCAGCAGTCGATCCCTCTCTGGAAACACCATATATTTT	CASSRSLSGNTIYF
TRBV6-5	many	NA	TRBJ2-2	TGTGCCAGCACGCGAGGGGACTTGCACACCGGGGAGCTGTTTTTT	CASTRGDLHTGELFF
TRBV6-5	many	NA	TRBJ1-1	TGTGCCAGCAGCACCCCTAGCAAGGTCAAAGCTTTCTTT	CASSTPSKVKAFF
TRBV7-7	few	TRBD2	TRBJ2-5	TGTGCTAGCGGCATAGCGGGAGTAGAGACCCAGTACTTC	CASGIAGVETQYF
TRBV3-1	many	NA	TRBJ1-2	TGTGCCAGCAGCGTTAAGCCAGGGCGGAGTAACTATGGCTACACCTTC	CASSVKPGRSNYGYTF
TRBV11-1	few	NA	TRBJ2-3	TGTGCCAGCAGCTTAGCCCGGAGACGCACAGATACGCAGTATTTT	CASSLARRRTDTQYF
TRBV3-1	many	NA	TRBJ1-5	TGTGCCAGCAGCCAAGTGGGGAGCGATCAGCCCCAGCATTTT	CASSQVGSDQPQHF
TRBV6-5	many	NA	TRBJ2-5	TGTGCCAGCAGTTGGGGGGCCGCCCGGGAGACCCAGTACTTC	CASSWGAARETQYF
TRBV24-1	many	TRBD1	TRBJ1-5	TGTGCCACCAGTGCCGGGGGACAGGGGGTCCATCAGCCCCAACATTTT	CATSAGGQGVHQPQHF
TRBV29-1	many	NA	TRBJ2-2	TGCAGCGTGACGACCGCTAGGGCCGGGGAGCTGTTTTTT	CSVTTARAGELFF
TRBV29-1	many	NA	TRBJ2-5	TGCAGCGGTGAACGGGAGACCCAGTACTTC	CSGERETQYF
TRBV7-2	many	TRBD2	TRBJ2-7	TGTGCCAGCAGCCCCGGGAAGACTAGCGGTTACGAGCAGTACTTC	CASSPGKTSGYEQYF
TRBV20-1	few	TRBD1	TRBJ2-5	TGCAGTGCTAGATGGGACAGGGGGGAGACCCAGTACTTC	CSARWDRGETQYF
TRBV19	NA	TRBD1	TRBJ1-2	TGTGCCAGTACCGGACAGGGGGCCCTCTATGGCTACACCTTC	CASTGQGALYGYTF
TRBV12-3/TRBV12-4	many	TRBD1	TRBJ1-6	TGTGCCAGCAGTCCACAGGGGGCATTGTCACCCCTCCACTTT	CASSPQGALSPLHF
TRBV12-3/TRBV12-4	few	TRBD1	TRBJ2-2	TGTGCCAGCAGTCGCCGGGACAGGGGGCTTGGGGAGCTGTTTTTT	CASSRRDRGLGELFF
TRBV10-3	many	NA	TRBJ2-5	TGTGCCATCAGCCGGGACCGACAAGAGACCCAGTACTTC	CAISRDRQETQYF
TRBV12-3/TRBV12-4	many	NA	TRBJ1-5	TGTGCCAGCAGTATACAGGAAATAGGCAATCAGCCCCAGCATTTT	CASSIQEIGNQPQHF